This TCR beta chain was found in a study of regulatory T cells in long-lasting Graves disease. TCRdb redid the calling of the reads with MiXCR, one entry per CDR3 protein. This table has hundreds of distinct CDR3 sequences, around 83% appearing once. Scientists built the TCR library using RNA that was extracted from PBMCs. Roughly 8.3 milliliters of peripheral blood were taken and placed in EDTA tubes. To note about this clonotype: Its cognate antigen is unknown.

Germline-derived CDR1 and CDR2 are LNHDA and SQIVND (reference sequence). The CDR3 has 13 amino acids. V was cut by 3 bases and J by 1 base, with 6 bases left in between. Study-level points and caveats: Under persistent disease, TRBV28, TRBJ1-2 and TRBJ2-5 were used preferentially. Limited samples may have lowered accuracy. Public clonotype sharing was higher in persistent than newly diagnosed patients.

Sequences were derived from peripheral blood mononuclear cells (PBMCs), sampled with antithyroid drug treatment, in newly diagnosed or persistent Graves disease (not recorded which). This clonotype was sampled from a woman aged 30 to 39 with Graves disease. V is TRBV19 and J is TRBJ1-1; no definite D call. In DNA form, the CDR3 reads TGTGCCAGTAGTATCCGGGAGAACACTGAAGCTTTCTTT. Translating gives CASSIRENTEAFF.